The present T cell receptor beta chain was sequenced within a study of PD-1 blockade in classical Hodgkin lymphoma. This clone has a handful of counts. Its specificity is not known. Repertoires were generated with immunoSEQ multiplex PCR, while TCRdb's copy carries only in-frame clones and drops some. Among some 49,000 clones listed, approximately 90% were seen once. Time point given: newly diagnosed, previously untreated cHL patient sample. Serving as comparison were PBMCs from newly diagnosed, untreated classical Hodgkin lymphoma, which were sequenced alongside the relapsed/refractory trial patients. The CDR3 is 16 amino acids. Germline CDR1 and CDR2: MNHEY and SMNVEV (reference sequence). The ends lost 8 bases at V and 3 bases at J; junction bases unmatched: 15. General study points: Healthy donors reportedly exceeded newly diagnosed patients in baseline TCR diversity. Undefined causes, possibly disease activity or prior therapy, underlie the repertoire differences.

Sequencing was done on a sample of peripheral blood mononuclear cells (PBMCs). The chain combines TRBV27 with TRBJ2-5; TRBD2 aligns across 7 bases. The clonotype was recovered from a human donor with classical Hodgkin lymphoma. CDR3: CASCPAGLIFEETQYF. Here the CDR3 DNA reads TGTGCCAGCTGTCCAGCGGGGTTAATATTTGAAGAGACCCAGTACTTC.